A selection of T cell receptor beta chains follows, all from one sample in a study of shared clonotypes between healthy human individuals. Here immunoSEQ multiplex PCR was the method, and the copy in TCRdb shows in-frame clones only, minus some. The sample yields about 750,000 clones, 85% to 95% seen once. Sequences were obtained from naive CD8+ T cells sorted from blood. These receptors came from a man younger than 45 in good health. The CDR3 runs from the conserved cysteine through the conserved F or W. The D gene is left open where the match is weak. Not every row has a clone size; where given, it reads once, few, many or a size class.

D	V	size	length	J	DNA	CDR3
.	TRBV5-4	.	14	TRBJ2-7	TGTGCCAGCAGCTTGCGGGACGCCGTATACGAGCAGTACTTC	CASSLRDAVYEQYF
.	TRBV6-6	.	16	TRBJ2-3	TGTGCCAGCAGTCTTAATCCCGGGACTAGCACAGATACGCAGTATTTT	CASSLNPGTSTDTQYF
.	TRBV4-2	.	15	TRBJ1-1	TGTGCCAGCAGCCAAGATCTTGGGGGAGGCACTGAAGCTTTCTTT	CASSQDLGGGTEAFF
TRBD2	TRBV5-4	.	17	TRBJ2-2	TGTGCCAGCAGCTTGGGGATCGGACTAGCGGGAGAAGGGGAGCTGTTTTTT	CASSLGIGLAGEGELFF
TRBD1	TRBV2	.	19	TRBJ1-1	TGTGCCAGCAGCGACCCGGGACAGGATGCATTCCTAATTGGGGCTGAAGCTTTCTTT	CASSDPGQDAFLIGAEAFF
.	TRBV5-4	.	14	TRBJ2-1	TGTGCCACCCGGCTTTGGGGGCCTAAAAATGAGCAGTTCTTC	CATRLWGPKNEQFF
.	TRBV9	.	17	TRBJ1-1	TGTGCCAGCAGCGTAGGGGTAGGGATAGGTCCGAACACTGAAGCTTTCTTT	CASSVGVGIGPNTEAFF
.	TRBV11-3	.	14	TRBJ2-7	TGTGCCAGCAGCTTAGGATCCAGTGGCGACGAGCAGTACTTC	CASSLGSSGDEQYF
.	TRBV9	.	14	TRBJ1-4	TGTGCCAGCAGCGAGGGAGGTACTAATGAAAAACTGTTTTTT	CASSEGGTNEKLFF
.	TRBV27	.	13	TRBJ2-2	TGTGCCAGCAGCCAACCAAGCACCGGGGAGCTGTTTTTT	CASSQPSTGELFF
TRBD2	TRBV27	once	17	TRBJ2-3	TGTGCCAGCAGCCTAAAAAGATCCCTAGCGGTAACAGATACGCAGTATTTT	CASSLKRSLAVTDTQYF
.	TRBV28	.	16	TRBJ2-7	TGTGCCAGCAGGAAAACCTCCGGGACACCGTCCTACGAGCAGTACTTC	CASRKTSGTPSYEQYF
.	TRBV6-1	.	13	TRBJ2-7	TGTGCCAGCAGTGAAGTCCGCAGGGTCGAGCAGTACTTC	CASSEVRRVEQYF
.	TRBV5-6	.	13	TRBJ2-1	TGTGCCAGCAGCTTGGGGCAGGACAATGAGCAGTTCTTC	CASSLGQDNEQFF
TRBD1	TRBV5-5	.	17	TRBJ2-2	TGTGCCAGCAGCTTGGGGGACAGGGGAGTTGGCACCGGGGAGCTGTTTTTT	CASSLGDRGVGTGELFF
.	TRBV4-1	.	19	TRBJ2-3	TGCGCCAGCAGCCAAGCTTTCATCGGCGGGCCCGGGGGCACAGATACGCAGTATTTT	CASSQAFIGGPGGTDTQYF
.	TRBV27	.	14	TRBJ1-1	TGTGCCAGCAGTCCCCTTGGGGTGGGCACCGAAGCTTTCTTT	CASSPLGVGTEAFF
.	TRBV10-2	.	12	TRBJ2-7	TGCGCCGGGCCTCAGGGGGGATACGAGCAGTACTTC	CAGPQGGYEQYF
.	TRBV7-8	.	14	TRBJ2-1	TGTGCCAGCAGCTCCTTTCTCGCTAACGGTGAGCAGTTCTTC	CASSSFLANGEQFF
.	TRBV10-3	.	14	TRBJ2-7	TGTGCCATCAGTGAAACCATCGTAGAGTACGAGCAGTACTTC	CAISETIVEYEQYF
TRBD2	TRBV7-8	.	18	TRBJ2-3	TGTGCCAGCAGTGACCCGGGACTAGCGGGGGAGGAGGCAGATACGCAGTATTTT	CASSDPGLAGEEADTQYF
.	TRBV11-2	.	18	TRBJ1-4	TGTGCCAGCAACAATTTTGGATCTGGGGGACGTGAGGGTGAAAAACTGTTTTTT	CASNNFGSGGREGEKLFF
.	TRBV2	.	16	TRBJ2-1	TGTGCCAGCAGTGATCCCAGGATACTAGCCTACAATGAGCAGTTCTTC	CASSDPRILAYNEQFF
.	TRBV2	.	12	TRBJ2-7	TGTGCCAGCAACGCAGGGCCGTTCGAGCAGTACTTC	CASNAGPFEQYF
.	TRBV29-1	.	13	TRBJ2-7	TGCAGCGTTGGTACAACAGACGCCTACGAGCAGTACTTC	CSVGTTDAYEQYF
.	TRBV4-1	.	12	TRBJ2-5	TGCGCCAGCAGAAATGGCCAGGGGACCCAGTACTTC	CASRNGQGTQYF
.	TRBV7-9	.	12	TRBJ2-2	TGTGCCAGCAGCCCTAGACCCGGGGAGCTGTTTTTT	CASSPRPGELFF
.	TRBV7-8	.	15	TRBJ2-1	TGTGCCAGCAGCCTAACACGAGTCTCCTACAATGAGCAGTTCTTC	CASSLTRVSYNEQFF
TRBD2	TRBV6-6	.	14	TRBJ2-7	TGTGCCAGCGGGACTAGCGGGATACACTACGAGCAGTACTTC	CASGTSGIHYEQYF
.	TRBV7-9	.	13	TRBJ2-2	TGTGCCAGCCTAAGCAGGGGAATCGGGGAGCTGTTTTTT	CASLSRGIGELFF
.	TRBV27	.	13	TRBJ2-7	TGTGCCAGCAGTTTAAAGGACAGCTACGAGCAGTACTTC	CASSLKDSYEQYF
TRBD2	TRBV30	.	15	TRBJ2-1	TGTGCCTGGAGTAGGCGGACTAGCGCCCACAATGAGCAGTTCTTC	CAWSRRTSAHNEQFF
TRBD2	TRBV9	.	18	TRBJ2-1	TGTGCCAGCAGCGAGGGACTAGCGGGCGTGAACTCCTACAATGAGCAGTTCTTC	CASSEGLAGVNSYNEQFF
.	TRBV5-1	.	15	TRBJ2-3	TGCGCCAGCAGCCCGTCGGGGACGGGCACAGATACGCAGTATTTT	CASSPSGTGTDTQYF
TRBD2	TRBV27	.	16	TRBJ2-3	TGTGCCAGCAGTTTGCTGGCTAGCGGGGACACAGATACGCAGTATTTT	CASSLLASGDTDTQYF
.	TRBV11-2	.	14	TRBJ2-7	TGTGCCAGCAGCTCCCCACGGACAGACTACGAGCAGTACTTC	CASSSPRTDYEQYF
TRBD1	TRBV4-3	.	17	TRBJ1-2	TGCGCCAGCAGCCAAGAGAACAGGGGGCTACAACGCTATGGCTACACCTTC	CASSQENRGLQRYGYTF
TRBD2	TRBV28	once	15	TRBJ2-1	TGTGCCAGCAGGATACTAGCGGGAGAGTACAATGAGCAGTTCTTC	CASRILAGEYNEQFF
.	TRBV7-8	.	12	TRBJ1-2	TGTGCCAGCAGCCCCCAGGGGAATGGCTACACCTTC	CASSPQGNGYTF
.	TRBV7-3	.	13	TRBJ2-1	TGTGCCAGCAGCCCGTTGGGGGCGATTGAGCAGTTCTTC	CASSPLGAIEQFF
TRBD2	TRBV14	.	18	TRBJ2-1	TGTGCCAGCAGCCAAGATCCCACAGCGGGAGGGCCTTACAATGAGCAGTTCTTC	CASSQDPTAGGPYNEQFF
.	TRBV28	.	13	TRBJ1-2	TGTGCCAGCAACCTAAACTACGGGGCTGGCTACACCTTC	CASNLNYGAGYTF
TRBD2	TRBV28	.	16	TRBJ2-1	TGTGCCAGCAGCCCCCTTACTAGCGGGTACTACAATGAGCAGTTCTTC	CASSPLTSGYYNEQFF
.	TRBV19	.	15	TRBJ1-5	TGTGCCAGTAGTATAGGGTTCACAGCCAATCAGCCCCAGCATTTT	CASSIGFTANQPQHF
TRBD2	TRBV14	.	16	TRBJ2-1	TGTGCCAGCAGCCCATACGGGGCGGGAGGGCAGGATGAGCAGTTCTTC	CASSPYGAGGQDEQFF
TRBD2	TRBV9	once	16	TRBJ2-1	TGTGCCAGCAGCGCAAAAACCGGGACTAGAATCGATGAGCAGTTCTTC	CASSAKTGTRIDEQFF
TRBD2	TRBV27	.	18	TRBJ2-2	TGTGCCAGCAGTACGGGACTAGCGGGAGTACCGAACACCGGGGAGCTGTTTTTT	CASSTGLAGVPNTGELFF
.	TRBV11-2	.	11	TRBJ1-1	TGTGCCATCCAACGGGGTATTGAAGCTTTCTTT	CAIQRGIEAFF
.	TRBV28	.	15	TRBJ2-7	TGTGCCAGCAGTTTATCCCCTGGGGAACCCTACGAGCAGTACTTC	CASSLSPGEPYEQYF
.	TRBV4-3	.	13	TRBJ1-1	TGCGCCAGCAGCCAACTGAAGCACACTGAAGCTTTCTTT	CASSQLKHTEAFF
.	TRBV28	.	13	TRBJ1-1	TGTGCCAGCGGACAGCGCCAGAACACTGAAGCTTTCTTT	CASGQRQNTEAFF
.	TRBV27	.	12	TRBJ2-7	TGTGCCAGCAGTTTCGTACCGGGGGAGCAGTACTTC	CASSFVPGEQYF
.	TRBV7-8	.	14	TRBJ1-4	TGTGCCAGCAGCGTCGGGATTAACGGTGAAAAACTGTTTTTT	CASSVGINGEKLFF